The 25 T cell receptor beta chains below were found in one sample sequenced in a study of blood T cell repertoires in COVID-19. Only in-frame clones appear in the TCRdb table, and some are missing; sequencing was by immunoSEQ multiplex PCR. The sample has 150,000 to 200,000 clones; about 80% are singletons. Material: peripheral blood. Receptor source: a woman aged 80 or over with acute or convalescent COVID-19.

The chain combines TRBV7-2 with TRBJ1-1, with 7 bases aligning to TRBD1. Trimming cost V 5 bases and J 6 bases; bases outside gene matches: 6. The CDR3 covers 13 residues. Germline V gene lookup returns CDR1 SGHTA and CDR2 FQGNSA. For the CDR3, the DNA is TGTGCCAGCAGCCTCCGACAGGGCTCTGAAGCTTTCTTT. Its protein product is CASSLRQGSEAFF.

The genes are TRBV19 and TRBJ2-1; D is possibly TRBD2 (5 bases). This CDR3 is built from 14 residues. Trimming left V 1 base short and J 6 bases short, with 10 bases between. Germline values: CDR1 LNHDA, CDR2 SQIVND (reference sequence). CDR3: CASSIGGLTNEQFF. The CDR3 DNA reads as TGTGCCAGTAGTATAGGAGGACTCACCAATGAGCAGTTCTTC.

V gene TRBV10-1 combines with J gene TRBJ2-6; D is undetermined. This CDR3 region has 13 residues. Trimming shortened V by 5 bases and J by 2 bases, and 4 bases separated the two germline ends. From germline, CDR1 is WNHNN and CDR2 SYGVQD (reference sequence). The CDR3 spells CASSPAGANVLTF. The CDR3 DNA reads TGCGCCAGCAGTCCTGCTGGGGCCAACGTCCTGACTTTC.

In this sample, this clone turned up a few times. This chain connects TRBV15 to TRBJ2-3; D is perhaps TRBD1 (6 bases). Germline CDR1 LNHNV, CDR2 YYDKDF (reference sequence). The CDR3 is 15 amino acids. V was pared by 5 bases and J by 6 bases, with 18 bases between. CDR3: CATSLLRDTKDTQYF. The CDR3 nucleotides read TGTGCCACCAGCCTCCTGAGGGACACGAAGGATACGCAGTATTTT.

The V gene is TRBV10-2, the J gene TRBJ2-7; 7 bases line up with TRBD1. In germline, CDR1 is WSHSY, CDR2 SAAADI. CDR3 length: 13 residues. V shed 6 bases, J shed 3 bases, and the junction held 5 bases outside the gene matches. The CDR3 DNA follows: TGCGCCAGCAGAAGACAGGGCCGCTACGAGCAGTACTTC. Translation gives CASRRQGRYEQYF.

The genes are TRBV18 and TRBJ2-7, with D possibly TRBD1 on 6 matching bases. This CDR3 spans 14 amino acids. The V end was cut by 3 bases, the J end by 2 bases, with 11 bases between. The germline V gene has CDR1 KGHSH and CDR2 LQKENI. CDR3 in amino acids: CASSPAGAPYEQYF. In DNA, the CDR3 is TGTGCCAGCTCACCGGCAGGGGCCCCCTACGAGCAGTACTTC.

The chain couples TRBV11-2 to TRBJ2-1; 9 bases match TRBD2. The germline gives CDR1 SGHAT, CDR2 FQNNGV. The CDR3 has 17 amino acids. V was clipped by 4 bases and J by 2 bases; unmatched bases: 9. The DNA of the CDR3 is TGTGCCAGCAGCTATACTAGCGGGCCCACGACCTACAATGAGCAGTTCTTC. Amino acid sequence: CASSYTSGPTTYNEQFF.

The chain is built from TRBV4-1 and TRBJ2-7, with D possibly being TRBD1 (6 bases). V lost 1 base and J 5 bases, leaving 18 bases between the germline ends. Germline CDR1 and CDR2: MGHRA and YSYEKL. The CDR3 spans 16 residues. CDR3 sequence reads: CASSQARGRGRDEQYF. As DNA, the CDR3 is TGCGCCAGCAGCCAAGCCCGGGGCAGGGGAAGAGACGAGCAGTACTTC.

As regards this clone: The identical CDR3 is also encoded by other nucleotide sequences in the sample. V and J are TRBV20-1 and TRBJ2-1; D is undetermined. This CDR3 is 10 amino acids long. Trimming cost V 7 bases and J 4 bases, with 5 bases left between them. Germline V gene sequence: CDR1 DFQATT, CDR2 SNEGSKA (reference sequence). The CDR3 nucleotides are TGCAGTGTTCAGTACAATGAGCAGTTCTTC. Its translation: CSVQYNEQFF.

The genes are TRBV5-8 and TRBJ2-4; D is uncertain. The CDR3 is 12 amino acids. Per the germline V gene, CDR1 is SGHTS and CDR2 is YDEGEE. Trimming removed 3 bases at V and 6 bases at J, with 7 bases between. CDR3 sequence: CASSSTRNIQYF. The CDR3, as DNA: TGTGCCAGCAGCTCAACCAGAAACATTCAGTACTTC.

This clone was seen just once. CDR3 region: CASSLGGYSYNEQFF. As DNA, the CDR3 is TGTGCCAGCAGTTTGGGCGGGTACTCCTACAATGAGCAGTTCTTC. J is TRBJ2-1 and V is TRBV28, with TRBD2 as a possible D gene (5 bases). The CDR3 contains 15 residues. CDR1 MDHEN and CDR2 SYDVKM come from the germline V gene. The germline V and J ends were trimmed by 3 bases and 0 bases, with 9 bases remaining between them.

This chain uses TRBV11-2 with TRBJ1-1; 10 bases line up with TRBD1. CDR1 and CDR2 from the germline V gene are SGHAT and FQNNGV. J lost 3 bases, V lost 5 bases, and 3 bases had no gene match. CDR3 length equals 14 residues. The CDR3 reads CASSHGQGDTEAFF. As DNA, the CDR3 is TGTGCCAGCAGCCACGGACAGGGGGACACTGAAGCTTTCTTT. The complete variable domain, with remaining parts taken from reference TRBV11-2 and TRBJ1-1, reads EAGVAQSPRYKIIEKRQSVAFWCNPISGHATLYWYQQILGQGPKLLIQFQNNGVVDDSQLPKDRFSAERLKGVDSTLKIQPAKLEDSAVYLCASSHGQGDTEAFFGQGTRLTVV.

This chain uses TRBV7-7 with TRBJ1-3; 9 bases line up with TRBD1. The CDR3 covers 14 residues. V lost 10 bases and J lost 2; bases outside the gene matches: 6. Germline-derived CDR1 and CDR2 are SSHAT and FNYEAQ (reference sequence). The CDR3 sequence: CATSGTGTGNTIYF. CDR3 DNA sequence: TGTGCCACCTCCGGGACAGGGACTGGAAACACCATATATTTT.

V gene TRBV7-8 combines with J gene TRBJ2-7; 7 bases fit TRBD2. The CDR3 has 15 residues. Germline V lookup: CDR1 SGHVS, CDR2 FQNEAQ. The V segment lost 2 bases and the J segment 2 bases; nucleotides outside the gene matches: 6. In nucleotides, the CDR3 is TGTGCCAGCAGCTTATTGTCTAGCGGTCCCTACGAGCAGTACTTC. It translates to CASSLLSSGPYEQYF.

This chain links TRBV5-5 with TRBJ1-6, with D uncertain. Trimming shortened V by 6 bases and J by 12 bases, and 16 bases separated the two germline ends. The germline gives CDR1 SGHKS, CDR2 YYEKEE (reference sequence). This CDR3 spans 13 amino acids. The CDR3 region has the DNA TGTGCCAGCACCAACGAGTTCCGGGGACCCCTCCACTTT. Its translation is CASTNEFRGPLHF.

This clone was seen a few times. The chain joins TRBV30 to TRBJ2-5; TRBD2 agrees at 8 bases. CDR1 is GTSNPN, CDR2 SVGIG, per germline (reference sequence). V was pared by 3 bases and J by 1 base, with 13 bases of the junction left unmatched. The CDR3 sequence is 17 residues long. The CDR3 loop reads CAWRPTRSGSFQETQYF. CDR3 in DNA: TGTGCCTGGAGGCCGACCCGAAGCGGGAGTTTCCAAGAGACCCAGTACTTC.

The chain links TRBV4-3 to TRBJ2-2; 9 nucleotides align to TRBD1. The germline V gene has CDR1 LGHNA and CDR2 YSLEER. The CDR3 has 17 amino acids. V shed 0 bases, J shed 4 bases, and the junction held 6 bases outside the gene matches. The CDR3 DNA reads TGCGCCAGCAGCCAAGACTCGGGGACAGGGCCCACCGGGGAGCTGTTTTTT. Amino acid sequence: CASSQDSGTGPTGELFF.

The chain recombines TRBV19 with TRBJ1-2; D gene ambiguous. The germline V gene has CDR1 LNHDA and CDR2 SQIVND (reference sequence). V shed 8 bases and J shed 6 bases, with 10 bases lying between them. This CDR3 comprises 11 residues. CDR3 bases: TGTGCCAGTCTAGCGCGAAATGGCTACACCTTC. This gives the protein CASLARNGYTF.

As DNA, the CDR3 is TGTGCCAGCAGCGCGCAACCTAGCGGGAGTGGAATGGAGCTGTTTTTT. Its translation is CASSAQPSGSGMELFF. The gene calls are TRBV9 and TRBJ2-2, with TRBD2 matching over 10 bases. The trim removed 3 bases at V and 10 bases at J, leaving 12 bases unmatched. Germline loops: CDR1 SGDLS, CDR2 YYNGEE. The CDR3 extends over 16 amino acids.

This clone has more than one count but fewer than ten. This sequence joins TRBV6-5 and TRBJ1-4, with 7 bases that match TRBD1. The germline V gene encodes CDR1 MNHEY and CDR2 SVGAGI. Trimming took 6 bases from V and 8 from J; bases not matched to a gene: 9. The CDR3 contains 14 residues. The CDR3 DNA follows: TGTGCCAGCAGGTCGACAGGGATGGAAGAAAAACTGTTTTTT. Translated, it gives CASRSTGMEEKLFF.

This clone was recorded a few times. The CDR3 nucleotides read TGCGCCAGCAGCCAAGCAGGGGACGAAAAACTGTTTTTT. Its translation: CASSQAGDEKLFF. V gene TRBV4-1 combines with J gene TRBJ1-4, with D perhaps TRBD1 (6 bases). Trimming pared 1 base from V and 8 bases from J, leaving 8 bases between. This CDR3 region has 13 residues. Germline CDR1 and CDR2: MGHRA and YSYEKL.

As concerns this clone: The sample has other DNA sequences that encode this CDR3 too. The CDR3 DNA sequence: TGCGCCAGCAGCTTGGAAGCGGGATACAATGAGCAGTTCTTC. Protein: CASSLEAGYNEQFF. This chain uses TRBV5-1 with TRBJ2-1; TRBD2 aligns across 7 bases. The CDR3 runs to 14 residues. V gave up 0 bases and J gave up 4 bases; unmatched junction bases: 1. Germline CDR1 is SGHRS and CDR2 is YFSETQ.

The chain combines TRBV19 with TRBJ1-2, with D hard to call. Germline values: CDR1 LNHDA, CDR2 SQIVND (reference sequence). The CDR3 runs 15 residues. Trimming shortened V by 5 bases and J by 3 bases, and 16 bases separated the two germline ends. The CDR3 sequence is CASSFTGRNDYGYTF. The CDR3, as DNA: TGTGCCAGTAGTTTTACGGGGAGGAATGACTATGGCTACACCTTC. The full variable domain, in which reference TRBV19 and TRBJ1-2 provide the parts outside the CDR3, is DGGITQSPKYLFRKEGQNVTLSCEQNLNHDAMYWYRQDPGQGLRLIYYSQIVNDFQKGDIAEGYSVSREKKESFPLTVTSAQKNPTAFYLCASSFTGRNDYGYTFGSGTRLTVV.

The chain has TRBV10-2 and TRBJ2-5; no reliable D call. The CDR3 loop spans 14 amino acids. Germline V gene data show CDR1 as WSHSY and CDR2 as SAAADI. Trimming stripped 4 bases from V and 7 bases from J, with 16 bases between. The CDR3 sequence is CASSGIWPPATQYF. CDR3 bases: TGCGCCAGCAGTGGAATATGGCCCCCCGCGACCCAGTACTTC.

The chain links TRBV28 to TRBJ1-1; 8 nucleotides agree with TRBD1. CDR1 and CDR2 (germline): MDHEN, SYDVKM. This CDR3 is built from 14 residues. J gave up 3 bases and V 7 bases, and 7 bases lay outside the gene matches. CDR3 nucleotides: TGTGCCAGCATCTCCGGGACAGGATACACTGAAGCTTTCTTT. This gives the protein CASISGTGYTEAFF.